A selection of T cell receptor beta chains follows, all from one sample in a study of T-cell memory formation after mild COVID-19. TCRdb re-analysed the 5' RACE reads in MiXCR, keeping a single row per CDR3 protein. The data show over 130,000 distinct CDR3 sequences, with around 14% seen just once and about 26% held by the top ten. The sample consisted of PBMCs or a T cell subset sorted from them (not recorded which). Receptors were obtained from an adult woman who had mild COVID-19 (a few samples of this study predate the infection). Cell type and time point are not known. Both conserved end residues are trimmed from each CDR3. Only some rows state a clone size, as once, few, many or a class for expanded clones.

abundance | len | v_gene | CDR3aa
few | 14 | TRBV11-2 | ASSFDIWGAHNEQF
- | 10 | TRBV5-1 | ASSLDSPEQY
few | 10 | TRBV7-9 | ASSWGDQPQH
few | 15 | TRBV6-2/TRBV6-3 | ASSQPKTSGLYNEQF
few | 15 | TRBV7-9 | ASSTPRSAPKANVLT
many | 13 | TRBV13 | ASSWTGGWDTEAF
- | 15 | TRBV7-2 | ASSALLGTDSGNTIY
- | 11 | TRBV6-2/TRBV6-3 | ASSYGSNYEQY
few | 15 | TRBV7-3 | ASSLRLRRTAWETQY
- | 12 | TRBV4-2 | ASSQGAISTEAF
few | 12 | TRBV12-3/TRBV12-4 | ASSRDIAKDIQY
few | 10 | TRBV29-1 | SVEDRVGAQY
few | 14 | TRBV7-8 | ASSLPAGGPTDTQY
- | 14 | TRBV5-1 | ASSLAYGQESYEQY
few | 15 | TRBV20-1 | SARERTGGDLNTEAF